Listed here is a single T cell receptor beta chain. The V end was cut by 2 bases, the J end by 6 bases, with 13 bases between. The germline V gene encodes CDR1 SGHDN and CDR2 FVKESK. The CDR3 runs 14 residues. This sample is part of a study of T cell changes during pregnancy in multiple sclerosis. The repertoire was sequenced with immunoSEQ multiplex PCR; TCRdb's copy has only in-frame clones and lacks some. The sample consists of more than 45,000 clones, approximately 92% of them appearing once. The sequence came from a female donor in good health, enrolled as a control in a pregnancy study. This rearrangement joins TRBV14 to TRBJ1-1; no definite D call. This specimen was CD4+ T cells from peripheral blood mononuclear cells, taken in the second trimester of pregnancy. CDR3 residues: CASSQLRGFSEAFF. Written as DNA, the CDR3 is TGTGCCAGCAGCCAACTTCGAGGGTTTTCTGAAGCTTTCTTT.